This T cell receptor (beta chain) was sequenced in a study of vaccination effects on CD4 cells after COVID-19. Across the study: Sample collection from a couple of convalescent patients occurred 16 days and one week before vaccination. Broader study findings: The study enrolled few convalescent patients and sampled no early post-infection timepoints.

Sequencing in the ViraFEST assay came after antigen-specific CD4+ T cells had been expanded with viral peptide pools, which were used to stimulate PBMC. Isolation of CD4+ T cells took place after 10 days of culture. This person's SARS-CoV-2 infection, confirmed by PCR, occurred between March and December 2020. Pooled HIV-1 Nef peptides were the negative control culture. Replacing half the medium with IL-2 medium was done on days 3 and 7. Comments on this clone: Its antigen is not identified.

TCRdb keeps only in-frame clones here, not all; method: immunoSEQ multiplex PCR. Of roughly 70,000 clones listed, 65% to 75% are singletons. CDR1 is SGHDT and CDR2 is YYEEEE in the germline V gene. This CDR3 has 15 amino acids. Unmatched junction bases numbered 10, after V lost 3 bases and J lost 5 bases. The material was CD4+ T cells from PBMCs cultured with HIV peptides, obtained before COVID-19 vaccination. Subset indicated: HIV-1 Nef peptide pool negative control/reference culture. V and J are TRBV5-6 and TRBJ1-1, with TRBD1 matching 7 bases. The receptor's source is a human donor who had a prior SARS-CoV-2 infection. The CDR3 region has the DNA TGTGCCAGCAGCTCTTCAGGGGGAATAGGGACTGAAGCTTTCTTT. Translated: CASSSSGGIGTEAFF.